The 27 T cell receptor beta chains given below trace back to one sample, sequenced in a study of blood T cell repertoires in COVID-19. Only in-frame clones appear in the TCRdb table, and some are missing; sequencing was by immunoSEQ multiplex PCR. The sample carries about 140,000 clones, 60% to 85% recorded once. Material for sequencing was peripheral blood. All receptors come from a man aged 45-65 years with acute or convalescent COVID-19.

The chain recombines TRBV19 with TRBJ2-3; the match to TRBD2 covers 14 bases. J lost 4 bases, V lost 5 bases, and 8 bases had no gene match. The CDR3 is 17 amino acids. The germline V gene has CDR1 LNHDA and CDR2 SQIVND (reference sequence). The CDR3: CASSLARTSGGSDTQYF. In DNA form, the CDR3 reads TGTGCCAGTAGTTTGGCACGGACTAGCGGGGGGTCAGATACGCAGTATTTT.

This chain uses TRBV24-1 with TRBJ2-3, with TRBD2 identical over 7 bases. The CDR3 sequence is 15 residues long. Unmatched junction bases numbered 2, after V lost 2 bases and J lost 1 base. Germline lookup yields CDR1 KGHDR and CDR2 SFDVKD. DNA for the CDR3: TGTGCCACCAGTGATTCGGGGGGTGGCACAGATACGCAGTATTTT. Its translation: CATSDSGGGTDTQYF.

In this sample, this clone turned up a few times. V gene TRBV5-6 combines with J gene TRBJ2-5, with a possible D match to TRBD1 (5 bases). Trimming removed 4 bases at V and 5 bases at J, with 18 bases between. CDR1 SGHDT and CDR2 YYEEEE come from the germline V gene. This CDR3 has 15 amino acids. The CDR3 nucleotides read TGTGCCAGCAGCCGAGTTGACAGCCCCGACGAGACCCAGTACTTC. This translates into CASSRVDSPDETQYF.

The V and J genes are TRBV11-2 and TRBJ2-3, with TRBD2 as a possible D gene (5 bases). This CDR3 spans 15 amino acids. The V end was cut by 0 bases, the J end by 2 bases, with 9 bases between. The germline V gene encodes CDR1 SGHAT and CDR2 FQNNGV. CDR3: CASSLELAFTDTQYF. CDR3 nucleotide sequence: TGTGCCAGCAGCTTAGAGCTAGCCTTCACAGATACGCAGTATTTT.

This clone was observed a few times. The rearrangement joins TRBV29-1 to TRBJ2-7; D possibly corresponds to TRBD1 (8 bases). The CDR3 covers 13 residues. V shed 6 bases and J shed 6 bases, with 18 bases lying between them. Looked up from germline, CDR1 is SQVTM and CDR2 is ANQGSEA. Here the CDR3 reads CSVSDREGREQYF. In DNA form, the CDR3 reads TGCAGCGTGTCGGACAGGGAGGGGCGCGAGCAGTACTTC.

The V call is TRBV5-6, the J call TRBJ1-1; 10 positions agree with TRBD1. Germline lookup yields CDR1 SGHDT and CDR2 YYEEEE. This CDR3 is 15 amino acids long. Losses at the gene ends were 5 bases for V and 3 bases for J; bases not matched to a gene: 7. CDR3 nucleotides: TGTGCCAGCAGTTCTCGACAGGGGGCACACACTGAAGCTTTCTTT. Residues: CASSSRQGAHTEAFF.

The chain carries TRBV19 and TRBJ1-1, with 8 positions matching TRBD1. V shed 6 bases, J shed 1 base, and the junction held 7 bases outside the gene matches. This CDR3 comprises 15 residues. Germline loops: CDR1 LNHDA, CDR2 SQIVND (reference sequence). The CDR3 DNA reads TGTGCCAGTAGAAATGAGCAGGGGGCGAACACTGAAGCTTTCTTT. It translates to CASRNEQGANTEAFF.

This chain links TRBV27 with TRBJ2-5; TRBD2 matches 7 bases. The CDR3 contains 14 residues. Germline values: CDR1 MNHEY, CDR2 SMNVEV (reference sequence). V lost 5 bases and J lost 0; bases outside the gene matches: 3. CDR3 amino acids: CASSPGLYQETQYF. CDR3 bases: TGTGCCAGCAGTCCGGGACTATACCAAGAGACCCAGTACTTC.

The rearrangement joins TRBV20-1 to TRBJ2-7, with a tentative D call TRBD1 (5 bases). CDR3 length: 12 amino acids. Trimming removed 3 bases from V and 3 bases from J, with 9 bases in between. Germline lookup yields CDR1 DFQATT and CDR2 SNEGSKA (reference sequence). Written as DNA, the CDR3 is TGCAGTGCTAGTTCAACAGGCTACGAGCAGTACTTC. Translation: CSASSTGYEQYF.

The chain recombines TRBV9 with TRBJ1-2, with TRBD1 identical over 9 bases. V dropped 4 bases and J dropped 4; count of bases not matched to a gene: 14. Germline V gives CDR1 SGDLS, CDR2 YYNGEE. CDR3 size: 17 residues. CDR3 bases: TGTGCCAGCAGCCCCATCTTTACAGGGGGCTCTCCCTATGGCTACACCTTC. Translated, it gives CASSPIFTGGSPYGYTF.

The chain recombines TRBV3-1 (or the pseudogene TRBV3-2) with TRBJ1-1; maybe TRBD1 (6 bases). CDR1 is LGHDT, CDR2 YNNKEL, per germline (reference sequence). The germline V and J ends were trimmed by 4 bases and 0 bases, with 12 bases remaining between them. The CDR3 spans 15 residues. CDR3 sequence: CASSPQRGMNTEAFF. The CDR3, as DNA: TGTGCCAGCAGCCCTCAAAGGGGGATGAACACTGAAGCTTTCTTT.

The chain couples TRBV30 to TRBJ2-2, with 7 bases identical to TRBD1. The junction had 5 bases not matched to a gene; V was cut back by 1 base and J by 0 bases. Per germline, CDR1 GTSNPN and CDR2 SVGIG (reference sequence). The CDR3 covers 16 residues. CDR3: CAWSARGTANTGELFF. CDR3 in DNA: TGTGCCTGGAGTGCCAGGGGGACAGCGAACACCGGGGAGCTGTTTTTT.

This clone has only a few counts. The V and J genes are TRBV14 and TRBJ1-6; D ambiguous. V lost 5 bases to trimming and J lost 1 base, with 9 bases between them. Germline V gives CDR1 SGHDN, CDR2 FVKESK. CDR3 size: 15 residues. The CDR3 reads CASSSLGSYNSPLHF. In DNA form, the CDR3 reads TGTGCCAGCAGCTCCCTCGGGTCCTATAATTCACCCCTCCACTTT.

The genes are TRBV24-1 and TRBJ2-2; perhaps TRBD2 as D (6 bases). Germline values: CDR1 KGHDR, CDR2 SFDVKD. This CDR3 spans 14 amino acids. Trimming shortened V by 7 bases and J by 7 bases, and 15 bases separated the two germline ends. This CDR3 is CATRGPRRVGELFF. CDR3 DNA: TGTGCCACCAGAGGACCAAGGAGGGTCGGGGAGCTGTTTTTT.

Written as DNA, the CDR3 is TGTGCCAGCAGCGTACAGGGGGTTGAGGAGACCCAGTACTTC. As protein: CASSVQGVEETQYF. The chain couples TRBV6-6 to TRBJ2-5, with TRBD1 matching 8 bases. CDR3 length: 14 residues. Germline lookup yields CDR1 MNHNY and CDR2 SVGAGI (reference sequence). J gave up 5 bases and V 6 bases, and 8 bases lay outside the gene matches.

V usage is TRBV12-3 or TRBV12-4 and J usage is TRBJ1-6, with TRBD1 as a possible D gene (5 bases). Trimming pared 4 bases from V and 12 bases from J, leaving 10 bases between. The CDR3 extends over 12 amino acids. DNA for the CDR3: TGTGCCAGCAGTTCCCTGGGGGGACCCCTCCACTTT. It translates to CASSSLGGPLHF.

The chain recombines TRBV7-8 with TRBJ1-1; 9 nucleotides line up with TRBD1. The CDR3 totals 15 residues. Trimming at V came to 3 bases and at J to 4 bases, leaving 6 bases not matched to a gene. The germline V gene encodes CDR1 SGHVS and CDR2 FQNEAQ. The CDR3 sequence: CASSFGQGMSTEAFF. DNA for the CDR3: TGTGCCAGCAGCTTCGGACAGGGGATGAGCACTGAAGCTTTCTTT.

V usage is TRBV6-5 and J usage is TRBJ2-7; D is perhaps TRBD1 (6 bases). The CDR3 is 15 amino acids. Germline V gives CDR1 MNHEY, CDR2 SVGAGI. V lost 7 bases, J lost 7 bases, and 23 bases lay in between. The CDR3 coding sequence is TGTGCCAGCACCAACCATTACAGGGTCTTGGGTGAGCAGTACGTC. Residues: CASTNHYRVLGEQYV.

V is TRBV6-1 and J is TRBJ2-7; 10 bases agree with TRBD2. V lost 3 bases and J lost 11; bases outside the gene matches: 7. This CDR3 has 13 residues. The germline V gene encodes CDR1 MNHNS and CDR2 SASEGT. Here the CDR3 reads CASSDSGGAWEYV. DNA of the CDR3: TGTGCCAGCAGTGACAGCGGGGGGGCCTGGGAGTACGTC.

This clone was counted only a few times. The rearrangement links TRBV3-1 (or the pseudogene TRBV3-2) to TRBJ2-3; TRBD2 aligns across 7 bases. There are 17 residues in the CDR3. Per germline, CDR1 LGHDT and CDR2 YNNKEL (reference sequence). The trim removed 1 base at V and 2 bases at J, leaving 9 bases unmatched. The CDR3 reads CASSQGVSGYDTDTQYF. DNA for the CDR3: TGTGCCAGCAGCCAAGGGGTTAGCGGGTATGACACAGATACGCAGTATTTT.

The CDR3 region is CASSLDSYNEQFF. Here the CDR3 DNA reads TGTGCCAGCAGCTTGGACAGTTACAATGAGCAGTTCTTC. This chain links TRBV7-7 with TRBJ2-1; D may be TRBD1 (6 bases). CDR3 length: 13 residues. CDR1 SSHAT and CDR2 FNYEAQ come from the germline V gene (reference sequence). The V end was cut by 3 bases, the J end by 4 bases, with 7 bases between.

Here the CDR3 DNA reads TGTGCCAGCAGTGAGGGGACAGGGGGGAGTGAAAAACTGTTTTTT. Translation gives CASSEGTGGSEKLFF. The V call is TRBV6-1, the J call TRBJ1-4; 11 bases fit TRBD1. J was trimmed by 7 bases and V by 3 bases; bases with no gene match: 4. Germline V lookup: CDR1 MNHNS, CDR2 SASEGT. The CDR3 contains 15 residues.

The V gene is TRBV30, the J gene TRBJ1-6; D perhaps matches TRBD1 (5 bases). This CDR3 has 13 amino acids. Germline CDR1 and CDR2: GTSNPN and SVGIG (reference sequence). Trimming left V 4 bases short and J 8 bases short, with 12 bases between. CDR3: CAWKGPLYSPLHF. The CDR3 nucleotides are TGTGCCTGGAAGGGGCCGCTATATTCACCCCTCCACTTT.

The chain is built from TRBV11-2 and TRBJ1-4; 8 bases line up with TRBD1. Germline V gene sequence: CDR1 SGHAT, CDR2 FQNNGV. V lost 5 bases and J lost 5; bases outside the gene matches: 1. The CDR3 loop spans 13 amino acids. Here the CDR3 DNA reads TGTGCCAGCAGCCGGGACAGGAATGAAAAACTGTTTTTT. It specifies CASSRDRNEKLFF.

V is TRBV5-1 and J is TRBJ1-1; 8 nucleotides line up with TRBD1. V lost 4 bases, J lost 3 bases, and 2 bases stayed unmatched. The CDR3 contains 13 residues. CDR1 and CDR2 from the germline V gene are SGHRS and YFSETQ. The CDR3 DNA follows: TGCGCCAGCAGCCAGACAGGGGACACTGAAGCTTTCTTT. Its translation: CASSQTGDTEAFF. Drawing the rest from reference TRBV5-1 and TRBJ1-1, the complete variable domain is KAGVTQTPRYLIKTRGQQVTLSCSPISGHRSVSWYQQTPGQGLQFLFEYFSETQRNKGNFPGRFSGRQFSNSRSEMNVSTLELGDSALYLCASSQTGDTEAFFGQGTRLTVV.

This sequence joins TRBV19 and TRBJ1-1; D is ambiguous. The CDR3 is made up of 12 amino acids. Trimming cost V 7 bases and J 3 bases, with 9 bases left between them. In germline, CDR1 is LNHDA, CDR2 SQIVND (reference sequence). CDR3 residues: CASIRDYTEAFF. In DNA, the CDR3 is TGTGCCAGTATTAGAGACTACACTGAAGCTTTCTTT.

The J gene is TRBJ2-3, the V gene TRBV6-1, with 7 bases fitting TRBD1. CDR1 is MNHNS, CDR2 SASEGT, per germline. V shed 0 bases, J shed 4 bases, and the junction held 7 bases outside the gene matches. The CDR3 length is 16 residues. Here the CDR3 DNA reads TGTGCCAGCAGTGAAGCGAAGACAGGGTGGGCAGATACGCAGTATTTT. This translates into CASSEAKTGWADTQYF.